This TCR beta chain was obtained from a study of blood T cell repertoires in COVID-19. TCRdb's copy holds only in-frame clones and misses some; the assay was immunoSEQ multiplex PCR. The sample has 180,000 or so clones; roughly 86% are singletons. This CDR3 spans 15 amino acids. CDR1 is MGHRA, CDR2 YSYEKL, per germline. V was pared by 1 base and J by 4 bases, with 6 bases of the junction left unmatched. Material for sequencing was peripheral blood. This clonotype was obtained from a man aged 35-49 years with active or convalescent COVID-19. The rearrangement links TRBV4-1 to TRBJ2-7; 8 nucleotides line up with TRBD1. The CDR3 reads CASSQGTGQVYEQYF. DNA of the CDR3: TGCGCCAGCAGCCAAGGGACAGGGCAAGTATACGAGCAGTACTTC.